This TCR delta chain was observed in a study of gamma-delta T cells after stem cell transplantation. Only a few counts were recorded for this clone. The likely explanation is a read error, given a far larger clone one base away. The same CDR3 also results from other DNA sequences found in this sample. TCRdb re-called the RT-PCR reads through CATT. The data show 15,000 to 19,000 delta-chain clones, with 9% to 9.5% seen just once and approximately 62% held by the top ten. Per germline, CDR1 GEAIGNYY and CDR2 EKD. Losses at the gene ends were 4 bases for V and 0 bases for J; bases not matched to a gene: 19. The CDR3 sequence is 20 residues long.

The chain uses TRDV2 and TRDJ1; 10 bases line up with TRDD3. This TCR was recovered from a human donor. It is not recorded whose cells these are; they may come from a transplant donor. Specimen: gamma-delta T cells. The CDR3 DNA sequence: TGTGCCTGTGATACCGTATATGGGGGATACCGTGGGGAGTACACCGATAAACTCATCTTT. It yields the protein CACDTVYGGYRGEYTDKLIF.